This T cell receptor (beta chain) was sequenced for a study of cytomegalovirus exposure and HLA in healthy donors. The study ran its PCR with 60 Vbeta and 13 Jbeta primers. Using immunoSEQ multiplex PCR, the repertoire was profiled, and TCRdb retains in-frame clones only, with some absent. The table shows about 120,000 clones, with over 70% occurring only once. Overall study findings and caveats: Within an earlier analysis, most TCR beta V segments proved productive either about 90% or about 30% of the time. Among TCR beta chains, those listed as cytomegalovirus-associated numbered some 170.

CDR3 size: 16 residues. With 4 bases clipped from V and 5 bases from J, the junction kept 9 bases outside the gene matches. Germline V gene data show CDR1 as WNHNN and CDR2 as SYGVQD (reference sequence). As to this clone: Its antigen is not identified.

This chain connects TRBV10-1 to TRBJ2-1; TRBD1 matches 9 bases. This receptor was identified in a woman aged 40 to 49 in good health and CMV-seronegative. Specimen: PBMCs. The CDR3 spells CASSAPRRDRDNEQFF. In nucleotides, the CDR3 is TGCGCCAGCAGTGCCCCCCGGAGGGACAGGGACAATGAGCAGTTCTTC.